The rows below give T cell receptor beta chains drawn from one sample of a study of blood T cell repertoires in COVID-19. Profiling relied on immunoSEQ multiplex PCR, and the TCRdb table lists in-frame clones only, not all of them. The table includes 320,000 or so clones, 80% to 90% detected once. The sequenced material came from PBMCs or T cells enriched from blood (not recorded which). The receptors here all came from a young man who had recovered from COVID-19. Each CDR3 is given with its conserved first and last residue. A D gene is named only where the DNA matches it firmly.

j_gene,d_gene,v_gene,CDR3aa,CDR3nt
TRBJ2-1,-,TRBV7-9,CASSLGGWNEQFF,TGTGCCAGCAGCTTGGGGGGTTGGAATGAGCAGTTCTTC
TRBJ1-2,-,TRBV13,CASSEGGAHYGYTF,TGTGCCAGCAGCGAGGGAGGGGCTCACTATGGCTACACCTTC
TRBJ1-2,-,TRBV7-3,CASSPNNGGGYTF,TGTGCCAGCAGCCCTAATAATGGAGGTGGCTACACCTTC
TRBJ2-5,TRBD1,TRBV7-9,CASSSIQGRYF,TGTGCCAGCAGCTCGATACAGGGGCGGTACTTC
TRBJ2-7,-,TRBV5-5,CASSLSPAYEQYF,TGTGCCAGCAGCTTGTCGCCTGCGTACGAGCAGTACTTC
TRBJ1-5,TRBD1,TRBV27,CASSGDRGGQPQHF,TGTGCCAGCAGTGGGGACAGGGGGGGACAGCCCCAGCATTTT
TRBJ2-3,TRBD1,TRBV19,CASSPRQGGRSDTQYF,TGTGCCAGTAGTCCCCGACAGGGGGGACGGTCAGATACGCAGTATTTT
TRBJ1-2,-,TRBV5-6,CASSSLRWESYGYTF,TGTGCCAGCAGCTCGCTCCGGTGGGAGAGCTATGGCTACACCTTC
TRBJ2-3,TRBD2,TRBV3-1/TRBV3-2,CASSQDVVGGGAFADTQYF,TGTGCCAGCAGCCAAGATGTAGTTGGCGGGGGGGCCTTTGCAGATACGCAGTATTTT
TRBJ2-2,-,TRBV6-5,CASLPRANTGELFF,TGTGCCAGCCTTCCCCGGGCGAACACCGGGGAGCTGTTTTTT